Listed below are T cell receptor beta chains from one sample, sequenced in a study of cytomegalovirus exposure and HLA in healthy donors. Clones were sequenced by immunoSEQ multiplex PCR, and TCRdb holds only the in-frame ones, with some missing. The sample shows 85,000 to 100,000 clones, roughly 63% of them seen only once. The sample taken for sequencing was PBMCs. These receptors were taken from a man aged 50-60 years in good health and CMV-seronegative. CDR3s include the opening cysteine and the closing phenylalanine or tryptophan. Each record gives: J gene, clone size, V gene, D gene, CDR3 DNA, CDR3 protein. D genes are given only for firm matches. Size is stated for part of the rows, as once, few or many counts, or as a class when the clone is expanded.

J: TRBJ2-5
size: .
V: TRBV11-3
D: .
DNA: TGTGCCAGCAGCTTGGGGGGACAAGAGACCCAGTACTTC
CDR3: CASSLGGQETQYF

J: TRBJ2-1
size: .
V: TRBV30
D: TRBD1
DNA: TGTGCCTGGAGTGTAACCAGGGGGCTTGGCGATGAGCAGTTCTTC
CDR3: CAWSVTRGLGDEQFF

J: TRBJ1-4
size: .
V: TRBV18
D: TRBD1
DNA: TGTGCCAGCTCGGACAGGGCCCAAGGGGAAAAACTGTTTTTT
CDR3: CASSDRAQGEKLFF

J: TRBJ1-1
size: .
V: TRBV18
D: TRBD1
DNA: TGTGCCAGCCCGCCGCCCACAGGGGTGAACACTGAAGCTTTCTTT
CDR3: CASPPPTGVNTEAFF

J: TRBJ1-2
size: .
V: TRBV27
D: .
DNA: TGTGCCAGCAGTTTATTCCCCTTAAATTATGGCTACACCTTC
CDR3: CASSLFPLNYGYTF

J: TRBJ2-3
size: few
V: TRBV6-5
D: TRBD1
DNA: TGTGCCAGCAGGCAAGGGGGCTACACAGATACGCAGTATTTT
CDR3: CASRQGGYTDTQYF

J: TRBJ2-2
size: .
V: TRBV2
D: .
DNA: TGTGCCAGCAGTGAACAGTACACCGGGGAGCTGTTTTTT
CDR3: CASSEQYTGELFF

J: TRBJ1-1
size: .
V: TRBV4-3
D: .
DNA: TGCGCCAGCAGCCAAGTCGGGGGGAACACTGAAGCTTTCTTT
CDR3: CASSQVGGNTEAFF

J: TRBJ2-5
size: .
V: TRBV20-1
D: .
DNA: TGCAGTGCTGGGGCGCAAGAGACCCAGTACTTC
CDR3: CSAGAQETQYF

J: TRBJ2-5
size: .
V: TRBV30
D: .
DNA: TGTGCCTGGGGGAACTGGAGGGGAGTACAAGAGACCCAGTACTTC
CDR3: CAWGNWRGVQETQYF

J: TRBJ2-1
size: .
V: TRBV27
D: .
DNA: TGTGCCAGCAGTACAGCTTACAATGAGCAGTTCTTC
CDR3: CASSTAYNEQFF

J: TRBJ2-7
size: .
V: TRBV5-1
D: TRBD1
DNA: TGCGCCAGCAGCTTGGGGGAGACAGGGTCTGAGCAGTACTTC
CDR3: CASSLGETGSEQYF

J: TRBJ1-1
size: many
V: TRBV11-1
D: .
DNA: TGTGCCAGCAGCCCTCAAGGACAGAGACCGAACACTGAAGCTTTCTTT
CDR3: CASSPQGQRPNTEAFF

J: TRBJ1-2
size: few
V: TRBV14
D: .
DNA: TGTGCCAGCAGCCCCAGGGTCAATGGCTATGGCTACACCTTC
CDR3: CASSPRVNGYGYTF

J: TRBJ2-7
size: .
V: TRBV29-1
D: .
DNA: TGCAGCGGTGGGACTGGAACCTACGAGCAGTACTTC
CDR3: CSGGTGTYEQYF

J: TRBJ2-7
size: .
V: TRBV11-2
D: TRBD2
DNA: TGTGCCAGCAGCACAGGGCTCGCTAGCGGGGGCCTGGGTGAGCAGTACTTC
CDR3: CASSTGLASGGLGEQYF

J: TRBJ2-2
size: .
V: TRBV4-3
D: TRBD2
DNA: TGCGCCAGCAGCCGAGCGGGGGACGGGGGGCCGTCCGGGGAGCTGTTTTTT
CDR3: CASSRAGDGGPSGELFF

J: TRBJ2-1
size: .
V: TRBV18
D: .
DNA: TGTGCCAGCTCACCACAGAGTATGACTTTCGGGAGCAATGAGCAGTTCTTC
CDR3: CASSPQSMTFGSNEQFF

J: TRBJ2-1
size: .
V: TRBV7-3
D: .
DNA: TGTGCCAGCAGCCTCGACAGGAGCTCCTACAATGAGCAGTTCTTC
CDR3: CASSLDRSSYNEQFF

J: TRBJ2-7
size: .
V: TRBV10-3
D: .
DNA: TGTGCCATCAGGCCACTAGCACTCTCCTACGAGCAGTACTTC
CDR3: CAIRPLALSYEQYF

J: TRBJ2-3
size: few
V: TRBV7-3
D: .
DNA: TGTGCCAGCAGCTCCGGGACTAGCACAGATACGCAGTATTTT
CDR3: CASSSGTSTDTQYF

J: TRBJ1-4
size: .
V: TRBV9
D: TRBD1
DNA: TGTGCCAGCAGTCGACAGGGATCCCATAATGAAAAACTGTTTTTT
CDR3: CASSRQGSHNEKLFF

J: TRBJ2-7
size: .
V: TRBV7-8
D: TRBD2
DNA: TGTGCCAGCAGCTTTGGACTAGCGGGGGGGAAATACGAGCAGTACTTC
CDR3: CASSFGLAGGKYEQYF

J: TRBJ2-3
size: .
V: TRBV7-6
D: TRBD2
DNA: TGTGCCAGCAGCGTGACTAGCGGGGCTAGCACAGATACGCAGTATTTT
CDR3: CASSVTSGASTDTQYF

J: TRBJ1-1
size: .
V: TRBV30
D: .
DNA: TGTGCCTGGAGTGTAACCTGGGGGGAGGCTGAAGCTTTCTTT
CDR3: CAWSVTWGEAEAFF

J: TRBJ1-2
size: few
V: TRBV7-2
D: .
DNA: TGTGCCAGCAGATTCCAGGGAACTAACTATGGCTACACCTTC
CDR3: CASRFQGTNYGYTF

J: TRBJ2-3
size: .
V: TRBV5-1
D: .
DNA: TGCGCCAGCAGCTTGAGATCAGCGCAAATCACAGATACGCAGTATTTT
CDR3: CASSLRSAQITDTQYF

J: TRBJ2-5
size: .
V: TRBV14
D: TRBD1
DNA: TGTGCCAGCAGCCAAACGACAGGGAGCCAAGAGACCCAGTACTTC
CDR3: CASSQTTGSQETQYF

J: TRBJ2-2
size: few
V: TRBV4-2
D: .
DNA: TGTGCCAGCAGCCAAGATCTTCAGGCAGAGAACACCGGGGAGCTGTTTTTT
CDR3: CASSQDLQAENTGELFF

J: TRBJ1-2
size: .
V: TRBV28
D: .
DNA: TGTGCCAGCAGTCCCCTATCCCAGACAATCTATGGCTACACCTTC
CDR3: CASSPLSQTIYGYTF

J: TRBJ2-5
size: .
V: TRBV7-9
D: TRBD1
DNA: TGTGCCAGCAGCTTAACGGCAGGGGGCAGAGAGACCCAGTACTTC
CDR3: CASSLTAGGRETQYF

J: TRBJ1-4
size: .
V: TRBV4-2
D: .
DNA: TGTGCCAGCAGCCAAAGCCAGGGAGGTGAAAAACTGTTTTTT
CDR3: CASSQSQGGEKLFF

J: TRBJ1-2
size: .
V: TRBV4-2
D: TRBD1
DNA: TGTGCCAGCAGCCAATTAGGGGGCGAGGGCTACACCTTC
CDR3: CASSQLGGEGYTF

J: TRBJ2-5
size: .
V: TRBV5-6
D: TRBD2
DNA: TGTGCCAGCAGCCTGGGGACTAGCGGGGGAGAGACCCAGTACTTC
CDR3: CASSLGTSGGETQYF

J: TRBJ1-4
size: .
V: TRBV19
D: .
DNA: TGTGCCAGCACGACAGCTTATGAAAAACTGTTTTTT
CDR3: CASTTAYEKLFF

J: TRBJ1-6
size: .
V: TRBV10-3
D: TRBD1
DNA: TGTGCCATCAGTGCGCGGGACAGGGATAGTTCACCCCTCCACTTT
CDR3: CAISARDRDSSPLHF

J: TRBJ2-1
size: .
V: TRBV7-3
D: .
DNA: TGTGCCAGCAGCCCCGGCTGGAGGGAAAAAGATGAGCAGTTCTTC
CDR3: CASSPGWREKDEQFF

J: TRBJ1-5
size: .
V: TRBV19
D: TRBD1
DNA: TGTGCCAGTAGTACCGAGGACAGGGCGGATCAGCCCCAGCATTTT
CDR3: CASSTEDRADQPQHF

J: TRBJ2-5
size: .
V: TRBV5-4
D: .
DNA: TGTGCCAGCAGCAACCGGGACTTTCAAGAGACCCAGTACTTC
CDR3: CASSNRDFQETQYF

J: TRBJ2-1
size: .
V: TRBV2
D: TRBD2
DNA: TGTGCCAGCCGATTTAGGACTAGCGGTGACAATGAGCAGTTCTTC
CDR3: CASRFRTSGDNEQFF